This TCR beta chain was documented in a study of T cell responses to AZD1222 COVID-19 vaccine (dated by TCRdb to about 2021). Background on the whole study: TCR sequencing was performed for about 240 trial participants, of whom some 200 were given two doses of AZD1222 and around 25 were given two doses of MenACWY control vaccine. Trial participants were enrolled into age subgroups of 18-55, 56-69 and 70-plus years, which contained about 150, 27 and 61 TCR-sequenced participants, respectively. What the authors observed across the whole study: CD4 TCRs associated with the vaccine covered the entire spike protein, and the dominant responses were in regions 160-218 and 743-854. Most participants were white British and females outnumbered males, and the authors suggested that clonal diversity may have been underestimated. No day 14 peak-response samples were available, so repertoires were characterized only after the peak T cell response. The 56-69-year group was small, and its depth increase did not reach significance, likely because of low power. Nearly half of unique spike-specific TCRs reportedly recognized epitopes outside regions mutated in the B.1.351 and B.1.1.7 variants. Spike-specific TCR breadth and depth rose significantly after two AZD1222 doses compared with day 0 and with MenACWY recipients. Conclusions about previously exposed vaccinees were limited because only 5 or 6 AZD1222 recipients were SARS-CoV-2 seropositive at baseline.

Reading the label with the study, this specimen's time point is: about 28 days (+/-7) after the second vaccine dose. AZD1222 recipients given second doses at about 4 weeks or at about 12 weeks were pooled, since spike-specific TCR depth and breadth were not found to differ between the two schedules. Samples from vaccinated people were obtained from the UK trials COV001 and COV002, which included a single-blind randomized controlled phase 2/3 trial of AZD1222 (ChAdOx1 nCoV-19) in healthy adults. Trial participant PBMC samples were collected at day 0 and day 28 after the second dose for TCRbeta chain sequencing. On this clone: Its antigen has not been determined. Qualities for individual bases were not recorded, and no much larger clone is one base off.

The CDR3 regions of human TCRbeta chains were subjected to immunosequencing. The published analysis was carried out like this. TCRs in the repertoires were matched against a reference library of SARS-CoV-2-specific TCRs that had been generated with the MIRA antigen-specificity platform. Breadth was defined as the fraction of unique TCRs that were SARS-CoV-2-associated, and depth was defined as the fraction of total T cells that were SARS-CoV-2-associated. Using the MIRA data, each spike-specific TCR was mapped to the spike region that the TCR reacts to and placed in a CD4 or CD8 class. Log10-transformed breadth and depth values were compared by one-way ANOVA with Sidak's multiple comparisons tests. TCRdb obtained this table from immuneACCESS and retained in-frame rearrangements with V and J assigned. These tables miss some clones; where compared with another copy, unresolved V genes account for less than half of the shortfall, and the remainder is unexplained. V and J calls and clone size are given by that table; D and trimming were obtained from the DNA. This sample holds tens of thousands of clones; over 80% were observed only once. The top ten clonotypes cover over 7% of the sample.

Reading the germline V gene gives CDR1 SGHRS and CDR2 YFSETQ. V is clipped by 4 bases and J by 2 bases, and the sequence between their germline boundaries is 15 bases long. The CDR3, cysteine through phenylalanine, is 15 amino acids long. The entry retains the CDR3 DNA only, 45 bases that are in frame from base 1. The source material was peripheral blood, sampled 28 days after the second AZD1222 dose. The sequence derives from an adult who received the AZD1222 COVID-19 vaccine. The sequence links TRBV5-1 to TRBJ1-2; the D gene identity is not certain. The sequence in DNA is TGCGCCAGCAGCAACGTGGGGAGCCAGAACTATGGCTACACCTTC. This gives the protein CASSNVGSQNYGYTF.